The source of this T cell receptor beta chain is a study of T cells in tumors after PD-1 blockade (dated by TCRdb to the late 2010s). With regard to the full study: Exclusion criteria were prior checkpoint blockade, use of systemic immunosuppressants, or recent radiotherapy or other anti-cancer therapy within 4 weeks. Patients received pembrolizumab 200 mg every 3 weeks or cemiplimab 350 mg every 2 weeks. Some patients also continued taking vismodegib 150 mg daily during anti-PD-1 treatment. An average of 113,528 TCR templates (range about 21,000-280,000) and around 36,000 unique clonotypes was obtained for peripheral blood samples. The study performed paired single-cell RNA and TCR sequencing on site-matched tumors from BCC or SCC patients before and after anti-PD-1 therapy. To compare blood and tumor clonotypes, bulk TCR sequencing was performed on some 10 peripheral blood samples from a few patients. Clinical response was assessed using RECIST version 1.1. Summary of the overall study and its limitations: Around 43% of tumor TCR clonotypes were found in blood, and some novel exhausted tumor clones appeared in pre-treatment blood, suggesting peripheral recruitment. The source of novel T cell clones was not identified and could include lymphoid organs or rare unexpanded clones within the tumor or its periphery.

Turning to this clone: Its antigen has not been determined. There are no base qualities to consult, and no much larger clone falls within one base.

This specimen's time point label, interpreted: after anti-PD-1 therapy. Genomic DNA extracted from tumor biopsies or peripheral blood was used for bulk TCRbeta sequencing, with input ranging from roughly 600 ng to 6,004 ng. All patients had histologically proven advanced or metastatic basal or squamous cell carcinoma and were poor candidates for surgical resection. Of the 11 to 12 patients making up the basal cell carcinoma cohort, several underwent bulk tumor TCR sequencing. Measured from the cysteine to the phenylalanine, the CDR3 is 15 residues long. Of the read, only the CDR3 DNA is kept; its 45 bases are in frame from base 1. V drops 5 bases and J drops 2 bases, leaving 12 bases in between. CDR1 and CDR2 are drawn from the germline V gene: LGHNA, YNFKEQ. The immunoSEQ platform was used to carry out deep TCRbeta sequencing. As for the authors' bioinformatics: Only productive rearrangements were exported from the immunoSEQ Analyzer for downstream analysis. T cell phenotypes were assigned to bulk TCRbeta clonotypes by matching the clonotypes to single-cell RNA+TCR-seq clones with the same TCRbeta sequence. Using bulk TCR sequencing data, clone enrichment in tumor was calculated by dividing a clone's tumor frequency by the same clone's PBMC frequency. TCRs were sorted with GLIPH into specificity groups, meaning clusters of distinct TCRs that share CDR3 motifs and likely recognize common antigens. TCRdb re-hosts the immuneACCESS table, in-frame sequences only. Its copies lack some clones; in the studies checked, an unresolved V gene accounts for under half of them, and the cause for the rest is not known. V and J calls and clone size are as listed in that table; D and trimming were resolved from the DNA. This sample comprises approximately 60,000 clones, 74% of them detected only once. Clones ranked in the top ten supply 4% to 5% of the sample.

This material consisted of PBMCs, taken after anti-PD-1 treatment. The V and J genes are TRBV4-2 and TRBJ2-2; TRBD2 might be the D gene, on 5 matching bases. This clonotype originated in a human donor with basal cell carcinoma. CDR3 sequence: CASSSEGLNTGELFF. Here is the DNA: TGTGCCAGCAGCTCCGAGGGTCTAAACACCGGGGAGCTGTTTTTT.